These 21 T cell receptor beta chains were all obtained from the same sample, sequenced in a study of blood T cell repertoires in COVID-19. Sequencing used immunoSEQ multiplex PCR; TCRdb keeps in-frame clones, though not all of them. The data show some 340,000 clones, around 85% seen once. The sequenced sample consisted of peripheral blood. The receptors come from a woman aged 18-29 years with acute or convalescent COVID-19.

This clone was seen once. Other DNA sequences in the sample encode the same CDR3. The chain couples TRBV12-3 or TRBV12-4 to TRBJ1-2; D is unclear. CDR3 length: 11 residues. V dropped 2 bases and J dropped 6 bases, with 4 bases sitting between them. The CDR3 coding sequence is TGTGCCAGCAGTTTATCGGATGGCTACACCTTC. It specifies CASSLSDGYTF.

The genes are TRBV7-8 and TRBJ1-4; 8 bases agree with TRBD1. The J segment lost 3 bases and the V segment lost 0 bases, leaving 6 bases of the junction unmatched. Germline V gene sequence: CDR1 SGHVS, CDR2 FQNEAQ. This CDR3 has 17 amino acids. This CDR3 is CASSLARQGMANEKLFF. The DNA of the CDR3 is TGTGCCAGCAGCTTAGCACGACAGGGGATGGCTAATGAAAAACTGTTTTTT. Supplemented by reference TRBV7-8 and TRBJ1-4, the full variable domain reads GAGVSQSPRYKVAKRGQDVALRCDPISGHVSLFWYQQALGQGPEFLTYFQNEAQLDKSGLPSDRFFAERPEGSVSTLKIQRTQQEDSAVYLCASSLARQGMANEKLFFGSGTQLSVL.

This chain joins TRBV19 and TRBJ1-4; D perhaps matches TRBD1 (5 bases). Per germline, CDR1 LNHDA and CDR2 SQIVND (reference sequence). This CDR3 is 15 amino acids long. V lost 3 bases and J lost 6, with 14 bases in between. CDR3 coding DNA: TGTGCCAGTAGTATGGGACTAGAACTGGATGAAAAACTGTTTTTT. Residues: CASSMGLELDEKLFF.

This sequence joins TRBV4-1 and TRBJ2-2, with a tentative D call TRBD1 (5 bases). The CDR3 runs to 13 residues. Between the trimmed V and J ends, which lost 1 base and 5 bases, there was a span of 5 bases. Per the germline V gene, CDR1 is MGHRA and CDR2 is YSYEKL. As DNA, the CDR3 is TGCGCCAGCAGCCAAGGACAGACCGGGGAGCTGTTTTTT. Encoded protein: CASSQGQTGELFF.

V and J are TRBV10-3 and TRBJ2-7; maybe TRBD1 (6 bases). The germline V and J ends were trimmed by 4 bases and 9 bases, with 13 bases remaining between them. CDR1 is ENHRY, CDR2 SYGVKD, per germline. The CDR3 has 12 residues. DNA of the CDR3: TGTGCCATCAGTGTGGGGACAAACGGGCAGTACTTC. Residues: CAISVGTNGQYF.

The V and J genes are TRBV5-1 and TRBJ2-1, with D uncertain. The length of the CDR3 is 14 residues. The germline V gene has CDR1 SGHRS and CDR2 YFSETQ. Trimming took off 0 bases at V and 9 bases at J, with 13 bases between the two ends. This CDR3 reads CASSLDPSPPEQFF. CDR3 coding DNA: TGCGCCAGCAGCTTGGATCCCAGTCCCCCTGAGCAGTTCTTC. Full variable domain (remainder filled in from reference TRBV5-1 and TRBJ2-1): KAGVTQTPRYLIKTRGQQVTLSCSPISGHRSVSWYQQTPGQGLQFLFEYFSETQRNKGNFPGRFSGRQFSNSRSEMNVSTLELGDSALYLCASSLDPSPPEQFFGPGTRLTVL.

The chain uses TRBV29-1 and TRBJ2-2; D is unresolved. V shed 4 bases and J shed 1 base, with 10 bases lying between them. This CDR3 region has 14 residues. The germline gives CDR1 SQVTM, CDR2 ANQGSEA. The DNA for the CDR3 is TGCAGCGTTGCCTTCAGTGTGAACACCGGGGAGCTGTTTTTT. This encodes CSVAFSVNTGELFF.

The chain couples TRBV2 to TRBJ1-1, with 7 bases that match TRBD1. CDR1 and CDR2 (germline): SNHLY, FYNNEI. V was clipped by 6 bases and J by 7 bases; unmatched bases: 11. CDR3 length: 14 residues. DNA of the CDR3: TGTGCCAGCAGGGACCGCACAGGGGCAGGTGAAGCTTTCTTT. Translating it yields CASRDRTGAGEAFF. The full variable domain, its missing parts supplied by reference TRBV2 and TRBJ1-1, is EPEVTQTPSHQVTQMGQEVILRCVPISNHLYFYWYRQILGQKVEFLVSFYNNEISEKSEIFDDQFSVERPDGSNFTLKIRSTKLEDSAMYFCASRDRTGAGEAFFGQGTRLTVV.

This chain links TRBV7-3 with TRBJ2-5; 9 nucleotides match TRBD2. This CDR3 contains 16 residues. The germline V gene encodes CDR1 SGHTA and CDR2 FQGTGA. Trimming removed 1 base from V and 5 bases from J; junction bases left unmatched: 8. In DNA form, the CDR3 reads TGTGCCAGCAGCTTAATCGCGGGGGGGCCCCGGGAGACCCAGTACTTC. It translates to CASSLIAGGPRETQYF.

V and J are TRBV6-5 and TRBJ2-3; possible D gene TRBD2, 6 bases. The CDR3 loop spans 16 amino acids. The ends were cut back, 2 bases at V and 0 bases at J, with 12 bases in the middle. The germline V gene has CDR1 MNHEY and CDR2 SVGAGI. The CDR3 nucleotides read TGTGCCAGCAGTTACAGCCCTGGGGGGAGCACAGATACGCAGTATTTT. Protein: CASSYSPGGSTDTQYF.

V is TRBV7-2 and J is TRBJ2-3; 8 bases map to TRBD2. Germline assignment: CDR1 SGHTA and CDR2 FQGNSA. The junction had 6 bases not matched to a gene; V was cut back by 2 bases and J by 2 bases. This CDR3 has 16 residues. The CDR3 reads CASSLLGLAITDTQYF. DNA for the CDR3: TGTGCCAGCAGCTTATTAGGACTAGCCATCACAGATACGCAGTATTTT.

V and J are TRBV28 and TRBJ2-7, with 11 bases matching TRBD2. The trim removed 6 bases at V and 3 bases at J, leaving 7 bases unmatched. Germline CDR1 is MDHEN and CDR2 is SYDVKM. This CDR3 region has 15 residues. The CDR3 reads CASRSWGLADYEQYF. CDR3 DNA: TGTGCCAGCAGATCTTGGGGACTAGCGGACTACGAGCAGTACTTC.

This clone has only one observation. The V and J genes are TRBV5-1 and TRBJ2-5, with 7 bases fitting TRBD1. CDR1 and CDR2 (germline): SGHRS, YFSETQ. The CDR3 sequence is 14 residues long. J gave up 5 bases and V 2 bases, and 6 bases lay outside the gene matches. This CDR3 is CASSFTGAGETQYF. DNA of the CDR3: TGCGCCAGCAGCTTTACAGGGGCGGGTGAGACCCAGTACTTC.

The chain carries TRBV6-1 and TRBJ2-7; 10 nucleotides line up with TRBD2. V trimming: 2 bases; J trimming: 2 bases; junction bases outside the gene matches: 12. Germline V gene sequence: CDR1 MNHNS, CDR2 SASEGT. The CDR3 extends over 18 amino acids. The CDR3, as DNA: TGTGCCAGCAGTGAATGGGGGGCTCGGACTAGCGGTACCTACGAGCAGTACTTC. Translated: CASSEWGARTSGTYEQYF.

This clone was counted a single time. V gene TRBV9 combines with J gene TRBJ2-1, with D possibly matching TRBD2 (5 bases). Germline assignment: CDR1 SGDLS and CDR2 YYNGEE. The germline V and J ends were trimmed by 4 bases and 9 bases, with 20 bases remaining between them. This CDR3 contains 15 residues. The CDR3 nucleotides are TGTGCCAGCAGCCCCAGTGGAGGTAACCGTTTTGAGCAGTTCTTC. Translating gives CASSPSGGNRFEQFF.

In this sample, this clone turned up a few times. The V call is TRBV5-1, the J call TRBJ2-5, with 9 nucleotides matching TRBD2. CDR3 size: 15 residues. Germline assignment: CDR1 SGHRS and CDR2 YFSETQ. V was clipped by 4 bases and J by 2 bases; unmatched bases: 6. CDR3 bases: TGCGCCAGCAGCCAACAGCGGGGGGTTCAAGAGACCCAGTACTTC. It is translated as CASSQQRGVQETQYF.

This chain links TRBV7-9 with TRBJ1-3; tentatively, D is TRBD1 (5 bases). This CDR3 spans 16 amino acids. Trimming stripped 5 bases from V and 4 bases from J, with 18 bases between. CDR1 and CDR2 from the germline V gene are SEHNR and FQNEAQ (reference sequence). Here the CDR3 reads CASSLYRRGSGNTIYF. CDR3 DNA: TGTGCCAGCAGCCTATATCGACGGGGGTCGGGAAACACCATATATTTT.

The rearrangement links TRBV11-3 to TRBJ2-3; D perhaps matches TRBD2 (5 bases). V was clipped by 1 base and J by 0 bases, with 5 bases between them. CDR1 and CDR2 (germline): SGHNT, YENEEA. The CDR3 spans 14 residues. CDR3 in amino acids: CASSLGGSTDTQYF. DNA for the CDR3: TGTGCCAGCAGCTTAGGCGGGAGCACAGATACGCAGTATTTT.

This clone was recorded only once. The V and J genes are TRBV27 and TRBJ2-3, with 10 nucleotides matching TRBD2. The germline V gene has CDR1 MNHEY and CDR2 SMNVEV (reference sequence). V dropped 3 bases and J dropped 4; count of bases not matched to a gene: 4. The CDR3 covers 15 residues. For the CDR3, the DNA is TGTGCCAGCAGTTTGCTAGCGGGAGCCCCAGATACGCAGTATTTT. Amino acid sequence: CASSLLAGAPDTQYF.

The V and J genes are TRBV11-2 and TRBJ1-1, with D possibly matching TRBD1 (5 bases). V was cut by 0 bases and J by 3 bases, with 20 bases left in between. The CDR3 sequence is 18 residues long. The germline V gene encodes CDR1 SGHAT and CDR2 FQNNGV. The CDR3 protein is CASSLDLRGPITYTEAFF. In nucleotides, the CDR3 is TGTGCCAGCAGCTTAGATCTAAGGGGCCCCATTACATACACTGAAGCTTTCTTT.

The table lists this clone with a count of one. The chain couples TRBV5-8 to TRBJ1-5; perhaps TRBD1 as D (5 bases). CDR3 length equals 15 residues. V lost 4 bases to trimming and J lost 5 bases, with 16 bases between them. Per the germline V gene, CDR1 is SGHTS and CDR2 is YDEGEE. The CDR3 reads CASSVGRVDDQPQHF. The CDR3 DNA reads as TGTGCCAGCAGCGTGGGACGGGTGGATGATCAGCCCCAGCATTTT.